The clone carrying this TCR beta chain has only a few counts. Germline CDR1 and CDR2: DFQATT and SNEGSKA (reference sequence). The V and J ends lost 3 bases and 9 bases, in that order; junction bases with no gene match: 6. CDR3 size: 13 residues. The data stem from a study of T-cell reconstitution after alpha-beta-depleted transplantation in children. Unique molecular identifiers tagged the TCRbeta library. In TCRdb, the PCR reads were re-called with MiXCR into one record per CDR3 protein. The profile covers hundreds of thousands of distinct CDR3 sequences, with 23% appearing a single time and approximately 14% taken by the ten largest.

Sequenced material: PBMCs, mostly from graft donor cells, taken 360 days after TCRalphabeta/CD19-depleted stem cell transplant. The source of this sequence is a boy under three years old who had a stem cell transplant for acute myeloid leukemia, so the T cells may come from the graft donor. The gene calls are TRBV20-1 and TRBJ2-3, with TRBD2 identical over 10 bases. DNA of the CDR3: TGCAGTGCTAGGGACTATAGCGGGGGGACGCAGTATTTT. The encoded protein is CSARDYSGGTQYF.